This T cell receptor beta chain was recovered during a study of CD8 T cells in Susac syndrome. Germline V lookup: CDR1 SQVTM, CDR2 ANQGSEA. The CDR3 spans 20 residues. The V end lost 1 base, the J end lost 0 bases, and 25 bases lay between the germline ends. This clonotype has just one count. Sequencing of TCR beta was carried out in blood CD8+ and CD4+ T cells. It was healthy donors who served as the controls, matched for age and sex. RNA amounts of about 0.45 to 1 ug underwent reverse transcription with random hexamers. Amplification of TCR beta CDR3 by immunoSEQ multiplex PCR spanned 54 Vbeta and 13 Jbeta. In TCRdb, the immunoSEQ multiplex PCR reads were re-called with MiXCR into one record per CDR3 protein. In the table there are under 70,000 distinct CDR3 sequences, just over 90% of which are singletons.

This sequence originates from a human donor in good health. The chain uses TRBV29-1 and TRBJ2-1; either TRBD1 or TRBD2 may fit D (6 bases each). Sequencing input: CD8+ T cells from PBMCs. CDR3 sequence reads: CSVEGRGVTGAIPSYNEQFF. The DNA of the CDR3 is TGCAGCGTTGAAGGGAGGGGGGTCACGGGGGCGATTCCCTCCTACAATGAGCAGTTCTTC.